This T cell receptor beta chain is drawn from a study of blood T cell repertoires in COVID-19. Generated by immunoSEQ multiplex PCR, the TCRdb table keeps only in-frame clones and is missing some. This table holds 200,000 to 250,000 clones, roughly 88% found once. Germline-derived CDR1 and CDR2 are SQVTM and ANQGSEA. The CDR3 covers 13 residues. The ends were cut back, 7 bases at V and 0 bases at J, with 9 bases in the middle. This clonotype was obtained from a woman in her thirties or forties who had recovered from COVID-19. The chain uses TRBV29-1 and TRBJ1-4; maybe TRBD1 (5 bases). Sequenced: peripheral blood. CDR3 DNA sequence: TGCAGCGAGGGGAGGGCAACTAATGAAAAACTGTTTTTT. The encoded protein is CSEGRATNEKLFF.